Judged by abundance, the clone carrying this TCR beta chain is medium-sized. Bulk tumor gDNA, 550 to 600 ng per sample, served as the TCR template. From each primary tumor, several far-apart biopsies were obtained during surgery. Enrolled individuals presented with untreated, newly diagnosed non-small cell lung cancer and received curative surgery. From germline, CDR1 is SNHLY and CDR2 FYNNEI. V dropped 1 base and J dropped 2 bases, with 9 bases sitting between them. This CDR3 is built from 14 residues. This entry comes from a study of immune heterogeneity within non-small cell lung tumors. Amplifying TCR beta CDR3 involved multiplex PCR carried out with 32 V and 13 J primers. In TCRdb, the multiplex PCR reads were re-called with MiXCR into one record per CDR3 protein. Of about 4,600 distinct CDR3 sequences listed, about 40% are singletons.

The sample was lung tumor tissue. The V call is TRBV2, the J call TRBJ2-7, with no clear D. The receptor comes from a woman aged 45-59 years with non-small cell lung cancer. DNA of the CDR3: TGTGCCAGCAGTGAAGACTCCGGCACCTACGAGCAGTACTTC. It codes for CASSEDSGTYEQYF.